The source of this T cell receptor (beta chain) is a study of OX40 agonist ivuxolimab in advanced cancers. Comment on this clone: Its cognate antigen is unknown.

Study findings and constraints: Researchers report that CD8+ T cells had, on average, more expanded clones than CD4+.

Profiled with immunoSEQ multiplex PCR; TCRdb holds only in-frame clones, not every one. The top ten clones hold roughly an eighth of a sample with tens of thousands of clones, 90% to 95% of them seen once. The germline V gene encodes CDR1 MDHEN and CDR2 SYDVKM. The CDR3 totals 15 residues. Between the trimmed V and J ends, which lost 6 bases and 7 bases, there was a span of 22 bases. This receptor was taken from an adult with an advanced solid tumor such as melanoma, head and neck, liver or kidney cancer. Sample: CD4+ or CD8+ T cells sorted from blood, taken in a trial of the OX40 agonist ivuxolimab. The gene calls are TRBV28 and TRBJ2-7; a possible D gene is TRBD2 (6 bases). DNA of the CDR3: TGTGCCAGCAGCCCGCCGCGCGGGGAGGTAGATGAGCAGTACTTC. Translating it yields CASSPPRGEVDEQYF.